The T cell receptor beta chain under discussion was sequenced for a study of blood T cell repertoires in COVID-19. On the study more broadly: Sources were T cells, B-cell-depleted T cells, or PBMCs; the material itself was cDNA or gDNA.

As processed by the authors: How many nucleated cells were present was estimated from reference gene primer amplification. Libraries were prepared by immunoSEQ multiplex PCR; TCRdb keeps only in-frame clonotypes and omits some of them. D and trimming were read from the DNA, whereas the V and J calls and clone size are those reported in that table. The repertoire includes roughly 150,000 clones, about 84% of them detected once, and approximately 1.6% sits in the top ten. CDR1 and CDR2 (germline): KGHSH, LQKENI. Trimming cost V 5 bases and J 4 bases; bases outside gene matches: 12. The CDR3 sequence is 16 residues long.

The source is a woman aged 18-30 years who had been exposed to COVID-19. The chain uses TRBV18 and TRBJ1-1; TRBD1 agrees at 8 bases. The material sequenced was PBMCs or T cells enriched from blood (not recorded which). The CDR3 sequence is CASSSESDRGATEAFF. In DNA form, the CDR3 reads TGTGCCAGCTCATCAGAAAGCGACAGGGGAGCCACTGAAGCTTTCTTT. Based on the CDR3 plus reference TRBV18 and TRBJ1-1, the full variable domain is NAGVMQNPRHLVRRRGQEARLRCSPMKGHSHVYWYRQLPEEGLKFMVYLQKENIIDESGMPKERFSAEFPKEGPSILRIQQVVRGDSAAYFCASSSESDRGATEAFFGQGTRLTVV.